This T cell receptor beta chain was identified in a study of shared clonotypes between healthy human individuals. Germline trimming cut 4 bases from V and 7 bases from J; bases unmatched to any gene: 8. The CDR3 consists of 14 residues. Germline-derived CDR1 and CDR2 are GTSNPN and SVGIG (reference sequence). It was at deep level that the assay was run. Measured with immunoSEQ multiplex PCR; TCRdb has only the in-frame clones, and not every one. The repertoire includes about 2.3 million clones, over 90% of them detected once, and under 0.45% sits in the top ten. Sequencing input: naive CD4+ T cells from PBMCs. Subset reported: CD45RA+ positively selected. V usage is TRBV30 and J usage is TRBJ1-5, with 9 bases matching TRBD1. The receptor's source is a man between 18 and 29 years old in good health. Some clones in this sample may be carry-over from other donors' samples. CDR3 amino acids: CAWNPTGGAQPQHF. Here the CDR3 DNA reads TGTGCCTGGAATCCGACAGGGGGTGCGCAGCCCCAGCATTTT.